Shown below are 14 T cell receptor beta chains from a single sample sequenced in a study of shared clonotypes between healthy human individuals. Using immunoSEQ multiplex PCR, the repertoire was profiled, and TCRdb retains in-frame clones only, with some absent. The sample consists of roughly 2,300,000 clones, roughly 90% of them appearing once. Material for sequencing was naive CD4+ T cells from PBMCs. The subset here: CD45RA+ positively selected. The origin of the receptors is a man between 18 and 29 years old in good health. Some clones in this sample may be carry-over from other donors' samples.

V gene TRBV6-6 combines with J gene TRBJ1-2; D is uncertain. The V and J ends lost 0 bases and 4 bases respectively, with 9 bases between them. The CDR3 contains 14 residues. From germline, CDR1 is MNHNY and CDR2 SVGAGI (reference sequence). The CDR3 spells CASSYSRDFYGYTF. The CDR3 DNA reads TGTGCCAGCAGTTACTCGAGGGATTTCTATGGCTACACCTTC.

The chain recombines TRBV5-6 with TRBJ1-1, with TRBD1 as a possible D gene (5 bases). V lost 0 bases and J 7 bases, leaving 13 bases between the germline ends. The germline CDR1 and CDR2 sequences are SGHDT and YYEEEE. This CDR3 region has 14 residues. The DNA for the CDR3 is TGTGCCAGCAGCTTGGAGGGCAGGGCGCTTGAAGCTTTCTTT. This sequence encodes CASSLEGRALEAFF. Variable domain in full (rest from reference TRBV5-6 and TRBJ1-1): DAGVTQSPTHLIKTRGQQVTLRCSPKSGHDTVSWYQQALGQGPQFIFQYYEEEERQRGNFPDRFSGHQFPNYSSELNVNALLLGDSALYLCASSLEGRALEAFFGQGTRLTVV.

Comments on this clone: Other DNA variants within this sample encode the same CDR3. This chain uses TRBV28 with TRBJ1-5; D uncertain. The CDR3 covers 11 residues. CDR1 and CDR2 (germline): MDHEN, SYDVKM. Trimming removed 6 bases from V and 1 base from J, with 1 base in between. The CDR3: CASRSNQPQHF. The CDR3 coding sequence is TGTGCCAGCAGGAGCAATCAGCCCCAGCATTTT.

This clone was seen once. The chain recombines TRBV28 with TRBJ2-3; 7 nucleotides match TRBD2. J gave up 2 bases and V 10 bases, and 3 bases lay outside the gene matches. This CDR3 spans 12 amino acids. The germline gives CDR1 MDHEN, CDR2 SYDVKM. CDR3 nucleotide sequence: TGTGCCACCGGGAGGTTCACAGATACGCAGTATTTT. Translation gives CATGRFTDTQYF.

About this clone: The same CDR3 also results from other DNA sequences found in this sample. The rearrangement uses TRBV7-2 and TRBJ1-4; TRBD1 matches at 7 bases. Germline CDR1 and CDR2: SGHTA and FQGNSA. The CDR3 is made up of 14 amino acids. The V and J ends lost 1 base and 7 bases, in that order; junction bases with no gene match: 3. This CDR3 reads CASSLGPGGEKLFF. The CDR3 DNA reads TGTGCCAGCAGCTTAGGGCCAGGGGGTGAAAAACTGTTTTTT.

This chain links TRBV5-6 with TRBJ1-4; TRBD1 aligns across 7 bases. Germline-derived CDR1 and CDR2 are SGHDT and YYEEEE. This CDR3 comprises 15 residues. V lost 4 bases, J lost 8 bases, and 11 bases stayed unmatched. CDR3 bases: TGTGCCAGCAGCCTAACTCAGGGGGAGGGCGAAAAACTGTTTTTT. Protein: CASSLTQGEGEKLFF.

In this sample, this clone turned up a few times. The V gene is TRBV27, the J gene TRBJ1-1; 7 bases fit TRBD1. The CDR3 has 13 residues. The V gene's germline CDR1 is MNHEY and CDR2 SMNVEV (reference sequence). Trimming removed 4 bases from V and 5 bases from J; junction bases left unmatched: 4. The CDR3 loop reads CASSSRQGTEAFF. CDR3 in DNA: TGTGCCAGCAGTTCCCGACAGGGAACTGAAGCTTTCTTT.

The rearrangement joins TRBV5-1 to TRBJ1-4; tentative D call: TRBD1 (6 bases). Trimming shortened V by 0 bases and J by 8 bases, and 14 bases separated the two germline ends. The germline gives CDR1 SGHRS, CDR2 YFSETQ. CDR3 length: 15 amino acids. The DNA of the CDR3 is TGCGCCAGCAGCTTGGGATCCAGGGGATACGAAAAACTGTTTTTT. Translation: CASSLGSRGYEKLFF.

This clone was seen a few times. The DNA of the CDR3 is TGTGCCAGCAGTTTATATCCAGGGATAAACACTGAAGCTTTCTTT. It codes for CASSLYPGINTEAFF. The rearrangement links TRBV27 to TRBJ1-1, with a tentative D call TRBD1 (5 bases). Germline values: CDR1 MNHEY, CDR2 SMNVEV (reference sequence). V lost 1 base and J lost 2, with 11 bases in between. This CDR3 has 15 residues.

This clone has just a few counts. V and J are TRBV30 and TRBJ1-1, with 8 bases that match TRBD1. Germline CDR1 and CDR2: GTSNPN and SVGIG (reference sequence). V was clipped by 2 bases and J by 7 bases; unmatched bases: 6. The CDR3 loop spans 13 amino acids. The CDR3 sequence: CAWSKGQGVEAFF. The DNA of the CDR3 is TGTGCCTGGAGTAAAGGACAGGGTGTTGAAGCTTTCTTT.

The CDR3 sequence: CASSLGRDSQNLGETQYF. CDR3 DNA: TGCGCCAGCAGCTTGGGGAGGGACAGCCAAAACCTTGGAGAGACCCAGTACTTC. The chain carries TRBV5-1 and TRBJ2-5, with TRBD1 as a possible D gene (7 bases). The length of the CDR3 is 18 residues. The germline V and J ends were trimmed by 0 bases and 4 bases, with 22 bases remaining between them. Germline V lookup: CDR1 SGHRS, CDR2 YFSETQ.

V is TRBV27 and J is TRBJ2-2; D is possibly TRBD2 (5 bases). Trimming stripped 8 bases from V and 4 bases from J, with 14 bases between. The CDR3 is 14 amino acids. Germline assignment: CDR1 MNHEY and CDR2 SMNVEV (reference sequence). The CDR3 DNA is TGTGCCAGCTGCGGAGGCCTACCCACCGGGGAGCTGTTTTTT. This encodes CASCGGLPTGELFF.

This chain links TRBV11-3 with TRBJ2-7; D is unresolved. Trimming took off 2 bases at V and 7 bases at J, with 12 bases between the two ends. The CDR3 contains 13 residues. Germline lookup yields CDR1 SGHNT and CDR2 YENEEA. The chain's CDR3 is CASSLNQVAEQYF. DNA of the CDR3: TGTGCCAGCAGCTTAAACCAGGTTGCTGAGCAGTACTTC.

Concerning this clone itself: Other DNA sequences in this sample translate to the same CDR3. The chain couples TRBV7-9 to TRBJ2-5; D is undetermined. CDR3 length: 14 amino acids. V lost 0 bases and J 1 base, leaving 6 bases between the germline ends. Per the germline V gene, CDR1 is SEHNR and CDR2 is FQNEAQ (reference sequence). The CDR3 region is CASSLAGFQETQYF. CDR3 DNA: TGTGCCAGCAGCTTAGCGGGCTTCCAAGAGACCCAGTACTTC. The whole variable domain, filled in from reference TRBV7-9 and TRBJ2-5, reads DTGVSQNPRHKITKRGQNVTFRCDPISEHNRLYWYRQTLGQGPEFLTYFQNEAQLEKSRLLSDRFSAERPKGSFSTLEIQRTEQGDSAMYLCASSLAGFQETQYFGPGTRLLVL.